The 2 T cell receptor beta chains below were found in one sample sequenced in a study of response to subunit inactivated influenza vaccine. TCRdb ran MiXCR on the RT-PCR reads and lists one entry per CDR3 protein. This repertoire shows some 500,000 distinct CDR3 sequences, 25% found once; its top ten account for under 2.5%. The sample consisted of CD4+ T cells sorted from PBMCs, taken about 5 days after vaccination. The receptors here all came from a man aged 45 to 65 who received an inactivated influenza vaccine.

The rearrangement uses TRBV5-6 and TRBJ2-5, with a tentative D call TRBD2 (5 bases). The V and J ends lost 0 bases and 5 bases respectively, with 11 bases between them. The CDR3 consists of 14 residues. Germline loops: CDR1 SGHDT, CDR2 YYEEEE. Here the CDR3 reads CASSLVGARETQYF. Here the CDR3 DNA reads TGTGCCAGCAGCTTGGTGGGAGCGCGGGAGACCCAGTACTTC.

The J gene is TRBJ2-7, the V gene TRBV7-2, with D perhaps TRBD2 (6 bases). V lost 5 bases, J lost 4 bases, and 12 bases lay in between. Germline lookup yields CDR1 SGHTA and CDR2 FQGNSA. CDR3 length: 13 residues. In nucleotides, the CDR3 is TGTGCCAGCAGCGTTACGGGGGTGTACGAGCAGTACTTC. Translation: CASSVTGVYEQYF.